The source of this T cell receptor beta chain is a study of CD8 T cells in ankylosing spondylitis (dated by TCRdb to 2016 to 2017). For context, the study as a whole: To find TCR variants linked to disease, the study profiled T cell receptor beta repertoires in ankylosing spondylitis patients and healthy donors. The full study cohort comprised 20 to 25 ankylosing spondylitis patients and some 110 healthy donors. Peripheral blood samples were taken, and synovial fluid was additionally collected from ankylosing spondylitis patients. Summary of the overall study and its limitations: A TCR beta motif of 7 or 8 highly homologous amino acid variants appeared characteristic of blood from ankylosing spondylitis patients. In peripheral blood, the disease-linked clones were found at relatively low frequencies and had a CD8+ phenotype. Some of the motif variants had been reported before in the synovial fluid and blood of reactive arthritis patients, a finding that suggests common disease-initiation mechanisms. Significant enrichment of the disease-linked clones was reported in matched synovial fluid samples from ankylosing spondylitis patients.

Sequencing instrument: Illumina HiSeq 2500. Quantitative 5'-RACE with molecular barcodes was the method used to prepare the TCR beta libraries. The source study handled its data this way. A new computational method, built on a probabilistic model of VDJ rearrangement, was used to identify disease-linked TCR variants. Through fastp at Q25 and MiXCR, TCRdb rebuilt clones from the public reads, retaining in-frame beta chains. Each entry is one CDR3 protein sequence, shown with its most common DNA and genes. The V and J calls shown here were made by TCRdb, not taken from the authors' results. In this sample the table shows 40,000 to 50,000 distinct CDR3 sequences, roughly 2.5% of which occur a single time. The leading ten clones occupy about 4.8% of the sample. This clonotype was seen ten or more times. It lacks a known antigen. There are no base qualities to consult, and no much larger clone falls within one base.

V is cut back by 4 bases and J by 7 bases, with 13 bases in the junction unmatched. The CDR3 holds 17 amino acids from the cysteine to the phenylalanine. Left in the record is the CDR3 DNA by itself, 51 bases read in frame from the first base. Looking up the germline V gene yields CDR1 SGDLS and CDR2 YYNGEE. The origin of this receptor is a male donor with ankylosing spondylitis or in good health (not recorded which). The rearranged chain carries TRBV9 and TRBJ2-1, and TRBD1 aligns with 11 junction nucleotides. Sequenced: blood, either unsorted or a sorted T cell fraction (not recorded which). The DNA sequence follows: TGTGCCAGCAGCCCTTGGACAGGGGGCACCCTGGGGAATGAGCAGTTCTTC. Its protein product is CASSPWTGGTLGNEQFF.